This T cell receptor beta chain was sequenced during a study of PD-1 blockade in classical Hodgkin lymphoma (dated by TCRdb to 2018 to 2021). Notes on the research overall: Nivolumab dosing was 3 mg/kg intravenously every 2 weeks, continuing until either disease progression or unacceptable toxicity. The study used CyTOF and TCR beta sequencing to define a peripheral blood immune signature of response to PD-1 blockade in classical Hodgkin lymphoma. Broader findings and caveats from the paper: CD4+ but not CD8+ TCR diversity rose significantly by C4D1 (p=0.0027 vs p=0.16), most apparent in complete responders (p=0.02). The study was limited to a single clinical trial cohort, and causes of repertoire differences, possibly disease activity or prior therapy, remained undefined. Baseline diversity similar to that of newly diagnosed patients was observed in trial patients achieving complete response, whereas significantly lower diversity was observed in partial responders and progressors. Diversity was lower in patients who began nivolumab less than 1 year after ASCT, so these patients were left out of later analyses to avoid confounding by immune reconstitution. Baseline TCR diversity was reported to be lower in newly diagnosed patients than in healthy donors and to be lower still in relapsed/refractory patients.

The Qiagen DNeasy kit was used to extract genomic DNA from unsorted PBMCs and from the negatively selected CD4+ and CD8+ fractions. TCR beta CDR3 regions were subjected to amplification by immunoSEQ multiplex PCR with primers that anneal to V and J segments. A synthetic immune receptor repertoire was used to minimize amplification bias, and any remaining bias was removed computationally after sequencing. In the paper's pipeline: Repertoire diversity was quantified as the Shannon entropy index using custom Python scripts. The unsorted, CD4+ and CD8+ repertoires were each analyzed separately, with the exception of combined analyses, where CD4+ and CD8+ sequences were merged in silico. Clonal expansion was defined as at least a 2-fold frequency increase after treatment relative to C1D1, with a pseudocount of 0.5 for undetected baseline clones. Singleton clones were defined as clones with 0 or 1 copy at C1D1, and non-singleton clones were defined as clones with 2 or more copies. By matching protein sequences in sorted samples from the same patient, clones expanded in unsorted samples were annotated as CD4+, CD8+ or unknown. Wilcoxon tests on paired samples were used to test diversity changes from C1D1 to C4D1. The table was pulled from immuneACCESS by TCRdb, which kept in-frame rearrangements only. Such tables lose some clones; where checked, under half of the loss comes from unresolved V genes, and the rest has no known cause. V and J calls and clone size come straight from that table; D and trimming were deduced from the DNA. This sample is represented by 25,000 to 30,000 clones; less than 80% of them were singletons. The top ten constitute 3% to 4% of the sample.

Comment on this clone: Its antigen specificity is not known. One base away there is no much larger clone; base qualities are not given.

Sample time point, as interpreted from the label and publication: cycle 2 day 1 (C2D1) of nivolumab. All trial patients had relapsed after autologous stem cell transplantation, with cohorts A, B and C differing in prior brentuximab vedotin exposure. A total of fewer than 65 patients with relapsed/refractory classical Hodgkin lymphoma made up the trial cohort, and each patient's best overall response was complete response, partial response or progressive disease. Trial patients were treated with single-agent nivolumab in the multi-cohort phase II CheckMate 205 trial. An independent review committee assessed best overall response by applying the 2007 International Working Group response criteria. Trial PBMCs were collected just before the start of nivolumab (C1D1) and during therapy at cycle 2 day 1 and cycle 4 day 1. Peripheral blood was collected in 8 mL Vacutainer Cell Preparation Tubes, from which PBMCs were isolated by centrifugation and then cryopreserved.

CDR1 and CDR2, looked up from the germline V gene, are MNHEY and SVGAGI. Trimming removed 3 bases from V and 8 bases from J; the gene matches leave 10 bases unexplained. There are 15 amino acids in the CDR3, from cysteine to phenylalanine inclusive. The kept DNA is CDR3 alone, 45 bases in frame from the first base. Sequenced material: peripheral blood mononuclear cells (PBMCs), taken before the second cycle of nivolumab. The rearrangement joined TRBV6-5 to TRBJ2-1, and TRBD1 aligns with 7 junction nucleotides. The clonotype originates from a human donor with classical Hodgkin lymphoma. The nucleotides read TGTGCCAGCAGTTATAGACAGGGCGAATATCATGAGCAGTTCTTC. This translates into CASSYRQGEYHEQFF.